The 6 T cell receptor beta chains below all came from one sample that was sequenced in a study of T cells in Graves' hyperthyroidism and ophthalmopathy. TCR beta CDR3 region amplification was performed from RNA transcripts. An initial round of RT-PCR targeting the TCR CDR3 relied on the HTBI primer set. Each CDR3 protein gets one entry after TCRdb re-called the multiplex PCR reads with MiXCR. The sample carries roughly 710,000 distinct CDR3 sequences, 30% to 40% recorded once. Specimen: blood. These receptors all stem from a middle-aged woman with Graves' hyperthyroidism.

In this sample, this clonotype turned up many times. The CDR3 nucleotides are TGTGCCAGCAGTGAGAACAGGGGGTGGACTAACTATGGCTACACCTTC. This translates into CASSENRGWTNYGYTF. This chain connects TRBV2 to TRBJ1-2, with TRBD1 matching over 8 bases. The CDR3 runs to 16 residues. The germline V gene has CDR1 SNHLY and CDR2 FYNNEI. V was pared by 3 bases and J by 0 bases, with 6 bases of the junction left unmatched.

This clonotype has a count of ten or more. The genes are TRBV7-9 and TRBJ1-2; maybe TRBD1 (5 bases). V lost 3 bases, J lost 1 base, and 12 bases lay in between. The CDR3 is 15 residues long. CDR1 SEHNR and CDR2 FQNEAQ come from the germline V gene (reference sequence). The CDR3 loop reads CASSFVQGLNYGYTF. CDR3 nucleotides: TGTGCCAGCAGCTTTGTTCAGGGACTTAACTATGGCTACACCTTC.

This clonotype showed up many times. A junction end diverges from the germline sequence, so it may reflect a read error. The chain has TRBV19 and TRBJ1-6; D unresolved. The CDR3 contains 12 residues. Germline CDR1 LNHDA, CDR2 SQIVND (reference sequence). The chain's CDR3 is CASRSYNSPLHF. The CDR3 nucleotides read TGTGCCAGTAGGTCCTACAATTCACCCCTCCACTTT.

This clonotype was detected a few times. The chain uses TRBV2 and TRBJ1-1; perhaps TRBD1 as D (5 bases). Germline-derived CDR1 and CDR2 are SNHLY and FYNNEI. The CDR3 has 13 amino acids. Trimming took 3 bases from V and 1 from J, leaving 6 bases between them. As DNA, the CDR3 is TGTGCCAGCAGTGAGGACAAGAACACTGAAGCTTTCTTT. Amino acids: CASSEDKNTEAFF.

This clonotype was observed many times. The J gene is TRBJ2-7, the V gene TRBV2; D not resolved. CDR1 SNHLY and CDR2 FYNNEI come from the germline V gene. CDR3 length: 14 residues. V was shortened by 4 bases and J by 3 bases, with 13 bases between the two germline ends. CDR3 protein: CASSGLAASYEQYF. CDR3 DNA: TGTGCCAGCAGTGGGTTGGCAGCGAGCTACGAGCAGTACTTC.

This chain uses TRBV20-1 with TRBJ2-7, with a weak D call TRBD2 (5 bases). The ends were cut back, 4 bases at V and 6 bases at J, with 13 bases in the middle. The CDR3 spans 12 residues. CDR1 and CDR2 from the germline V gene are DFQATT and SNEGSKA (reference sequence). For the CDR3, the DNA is TGCAGTGCTATGGGGAGAAAATCCGAGCAGTACTTC. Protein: CSAMGRKSEQYF.